This T cell receptor beta chain is drawn from a study of blood T cell repertoires in COVID-19. Study in general: T cells, B-cell-depleted T cells, or PBMCs provided the cDNA or gDNA that served as material.

Germline CDR1 and CDR2: MGHRA and YSYEKL. The V gene lost 4 bases and the J gene lost 0 bases, with 12 bases spanning the gap. The CDR3 has 15 amino acids. The assay was immunoSEQ multiplex PCR, and TCRdb's table has in-frame clones only and misses some. In the table there are 150,000 to 200,000 clones, roughly 87% of which are singletons. This rearrangement joins TRBV4-1 to TRBJ1-1, with D tentatively TRBD1 (5 bases). The sample was PBMCs or T cells enriched from blood (not recorded which). The receptor was isolated from a human donor with acute COVID-19. The donor label of this sample is uncertain. The CDR3 nucleotides are TGCGCCAGCAGCCCTTCAACAGGAGTGAACACTGAAGCTTTCTTT. Amino acid sequence: CASSPSTGVNTEAFF.